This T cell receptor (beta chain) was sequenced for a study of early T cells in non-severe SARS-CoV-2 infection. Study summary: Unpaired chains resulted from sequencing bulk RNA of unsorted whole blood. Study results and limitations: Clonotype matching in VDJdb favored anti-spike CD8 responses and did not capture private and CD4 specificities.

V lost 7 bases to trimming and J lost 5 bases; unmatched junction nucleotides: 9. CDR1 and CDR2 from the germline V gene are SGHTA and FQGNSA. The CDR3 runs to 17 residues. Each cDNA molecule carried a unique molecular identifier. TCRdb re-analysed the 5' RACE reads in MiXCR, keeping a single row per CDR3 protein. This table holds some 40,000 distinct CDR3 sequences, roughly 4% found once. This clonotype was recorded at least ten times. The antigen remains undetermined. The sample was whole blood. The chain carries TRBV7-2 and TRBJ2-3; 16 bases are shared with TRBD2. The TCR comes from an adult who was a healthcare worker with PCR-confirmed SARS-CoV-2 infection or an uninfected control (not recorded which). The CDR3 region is CASTPHGTSGRVDTQYF. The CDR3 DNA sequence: TGTGCCAGCACCCCCCACGGGACTAGCGGGAGGGTAGATACGCAGTATTTT.